This TCR beta chain was sequenced during a study of blood T cell repertoires in COVID-19. The table came from immunoSEQ multiplex PCR; TCRdb's copy has only in-frame clones and leaves some out. The repertoire holds some 300,000 clones, with about 87% as singletons. This clone was picked up one time. Losses at the gene ends were 5 bases for V and 6 bases for J; bases not matched to a gene: 5. The V gene's germline CDR1 is SEHNR and CDR2 FQNEAQ (reference sequence). This CDR3 has 14 residues. Sequenced material: peripheral blood. This sequence originates from a man aged 70-80 years with acute or convalescent COVID-19. V gene TRBV7-9 combines with J gene TRBJ1-4; 8 bases fit TRBD1. CDR3: CASSNRGADEKLFF. The CDR3 DNA is TGTGCCAGCAGCAACAGGGGGGCAGATGAAAAACTGTTTTTT.